The entry below gives a single T cell receptor (beta chain) sequence along with its context. Its specificity is not known. The record originates from a study of cytomegalovirus exposure and HLA in healthy donors. As for the study in general: The same platform as the 650 to 700 first-cohort repertoires was used for the 95 to 150 validation repertoires, a later analysis reported. Whole-study results and caveats: The study recorded around 160 TCR beta chains that were cytomegalovirus-associated. Whilst most TCR sequences proved rare, a subset of public TCRs occurred across many donors.

V was clipped by 6 bases and J by 1 base, with 12 bases between them. Germline loops: CDR1 MNHEY, CDR2 SMNVEV (reference sequence). This CDR3 has 14 amino acids. Using immunoSEQ multiplex PCR, the repertoire was profiled, and TCRdb retains in-frame clones only, with some absent. The sample lists about 220,000 clones, 80% to 95% occurring once. The source of this sequence is a woman between 18 and 30 years old in good health and CMV-seronegative. The sample taken for sequencing was PBMCs. The genes are TRBV27 and TRBJ1-1; D is unresolved. In DNA form, the CDR3 reads TGTGCCAGCAGGCGAGGGCTTGAGAACACTGAAGCTTTCTTT. Its protein is CASRRGLENTEAFF.